Included here is one TCR beta chain sequence, with context. The record originates from a study of blood T cell repertoires in COVID-19. Looking at the study overall: Samples came from the United States, Italy and Spain, spanning acute and convalescent COVID-19.

Researchers sorted participants into cohorts using their self-reported clinical history. Before being deemed recovered, Cohort 3 donors had two negative PCRs, clearance, or symptom resolution. Data came from immunoSEQ multiplex PCR; TCRdb stores just in-frame clones and leaves some out. The sample lists 150,000 to 200,000 clones; around 82% were seen once. Germline V gives CDR1 WSHSY, CDR2 SAAADI. Losses at the gene ends were 3 bases for V and 2 bases for J; bases not matched to a gene: 13. There are 18 residues in the CDR3. Sequencing was performed on PBMCs or T cells enriched from blood (not recorded which). V and J are TRBV10-2 and TRBJ2-3; TRBD1 aligns across 8 bases. The TCR originated in a man aged 35 to 55 who had recovered from COVID-19. The chain's CDR3 is CASSEDLRGRKDTDTQYF. CDR3 bases: TGCGCCAGCAGTGAAGACCTCAGGGGGCGCAAGGACACAGATACGCAGTATTTT.